The next 30 T cell receptor beta chains were all read from a single sample in a study of blood T cell repertoires in COVID-19. Profiling relied on immunoSEQ multiplex PCR, and the TCRdb table lists in-frame clones only, not all of them. The sample consists of 200,000 or so clones, about 82% of them appearing once. The sequenced sample was peripheral blood. These receptors were collected from a woman aged 25 to 45 with acute or convalescent COVID-19.

This clone was counted only a few times. J is TRBJ1-5 and V is TRBV19; tentatively, D is TRBD1 (6 bases). The CDR3 totals 16 residues. The germline V gene encodes CDR1 LNHDA and CDR2 SQIVND (reference sequence). The V gene lost 5 bases and the J gene lost 4 bases, with 18 bases spanning the gap. CDR3 loop: CASSLYGRGNNQPQHF. CDR3 nucleotides: TGTGCCAGTAGTTTGTATGGGAGGGGGAATAATCAGCCCCAGCATTTT. Filled out from reference TRBV19 and TRBJ1-5, the complete variable domain reads DGGITQSPKYLFRKEGQNVTLSCEQNLNHDAMYWYRQDPGQGLRLIYYSQIVNDFQKGDIAEGYSVSREKKESFPLTVTSAQKNPTAFYLCASSLYGRGNNQPQHFGDGTRLSIL.

The chain has TRBV24-1 and TRBJ2-1; the D gene is possibly TRBD2 (6 bases). V dropped 6 bases and J dropped 6 bases, with 17 bases sitting between them. Germline V gene sequence: CDR1 KGHDR, CDR2 SFDVKD. This CDR3 spans 15 amino acids. The CDR3 loop is CATSPLGGASNEQFF. In DNA form, the CDR3 reads TGTGCCACCAGTCCCCTCGGAGGGGCTTCCAATGAGCAGTTCTTC.

In the case of this clone: This sample also contains other DNA sequences that code for the same CDR3. CDR3 DNA sequence: TGTGCCAGTAGTATATCAGGGGGAGAGACCCAGTACTTC. It encodes CASSISGGETQYF. The chain joins TRBV19 to TRBJ2-5; 7 nucleotides agree with TRBD1. The germline V gene encodes CDR1 LNHDA and CDR2 SQIVND (reference sequence). Trimming removed 2 bases from V and 4 bases from J; junction bases left unmatched: 1. The CDR3 covers 13 residues.

The genes are TRBV11-1 and TRBJ2-2, with a tentative D call TRBD1 (5 bases). Germline V gives CDR1 SGHAT, CDR2 FQDESV (reference sequence). This CDR3 comprises 15 residues. V was clipped by 1 base and J by 3 bases, with 9 bases between them. The CDR3, as DNA: TGTGCCAGCAGCTTAGTCCAAGGGGACACCGGGGAGCTGTTTTTT. Translation gives CASSLVQGDTGELFF.

V and J are TRBV7-9 and TRBJ2-7; 8 bases are shared with TRBD1. The V gene end was trimmed by 3 bases and the J gene end by 4 bases; junction bases not matched to a gene: 17. This CDR3 is 18 amino acids long. CDR1 and CDR2 (germline): SEHNR, FQNEAQ (reference sequence). The CDR3 coding sequence is TGTGCCAGCAGCTTCGCAGGGGGCTCGGGGCGCGTTATTTACGAGCAGTACTTC. Protein sequence: CASSFAGGSGRVIYEQYF.

This chain joins TRBV4-1 and TRBJ1-5, with D perhaps TRBD1 (6 bases). Germline CDR1 is MGHRA and CDR2 is YSYEKL. The CDR3 totals 14 residues. V was pared by 5 bases and J by 5 bases, with 13 bases between. CDR3 sequence reads: CASSMGEGDQPQHF. In DNA form, the CDR3 reads TGCGCCAGCAGCATGGGGGAGGGGGATCAGCCCCAGCATTTT.

This clone has only a few counts. The chain couples TRBV28 to TRBJ2-1, with TRBD2 identical over 8 bases. Germline CDR1 reads MDHEN; CDR2 reads SYDVKM. This CDR3 has 15 residues. The V gene end was trimmed by 3 bases and the J gene end by 7 bases; junction bases not matched to a gene: 8. CDR3 amino acids: CASSLSGGGSNEQFF. The DNA of the CDR3 is TGTGCCAGCAGTTTGTCGGGAGGGGGATCTAATGAGCAGTTCTTC. The complete variable domain, with remaining parts taken from reference TRBV28 and TRBJ2-1, reads DVKVTQSSRYLVKRTGEKVFLECVQDMDHENMFWYRQDPGLGLRLIYFSYDVKMKEKGDIPEGYSVSREKKERFSLILESASTNQTSMYLCASSLSGGGSNEQFFGPGTRLTVL.

The sample holds a few counts of this clone. CDR3 region: CASSLVRVGGEQYF. The DNA for the CDR3 is TGTGCCAGCAGCTTAGTCCGTGTCGGGGGCGAGCAGTACTTC. The chain is built from TRBV7-2 and TRBJ2-7; D possibly corresponds to TRBD2 (6 bases). V shed 1 base and J shed 6 bases, with 13 bases lying between them. This CDR3 spans 14 amino acids. Looked up from germline, CDR1 is SGHTA and CDR2 is FQGNSA.

The chain uses TRBV6-2 or TRBV6-3 and TRBJ2-1; 11 bases align to TRBD2. The CDR3 length is 16 residues. Germline V gives CDR1 MNHEY, CDR2 SVGEGT. J gave up 6 bases and V 2 bases, and 6 bases lay outside the gene matches. CDR3 protein: CASSYGPSGRINEQFF. CDR3 DNA: TGTGCCAGCAGTTACGGGCCTAGCGGGAGGATCAATGAGCAGTTCTTC.

The chain has TRBV27 and TRBJ1-2; 10 positions agree with TRBD1. After removal of 5 bases from V and 2 bases from J, the junction contained 2 bases not matched to a gene. The germline CDR1 and CDR2 sequences are MNHEY and SMNVEV (reference sequence). The CDR3 sequence is 14 residues long. CDR3 coding DNA: TGTGCCAGCAGTATGACAGGGGGCAACTATGGCTACACCTTC. It specifies CASSMTGGNYGYTF.

The V and J genes are TRBV5-1 and TRBJ2-2; 11 bases align to TRBD2. This CDR3 contains 15 residues. V shed 7 bases and J 6 bases; nucleotides not matched to a gene: 8. CDR1 and CDR2 from the germline V gene are SGHRS and YFSETQ. The CDR3 region is CASQIAGGPSGELFF. In DNA, the CDR3 is TGCGCCAGCCAAATAGCGGGGGGGCCCTCCGGGGAGCTGTTTTTT.

This clone was found once. The rearrangement links TRBV5-1 to TRBJ2-3, with 9 bases lining up with TRBD2. The CDR3 covers 16 residues. Germline lookup yields CDR1 SGHRS and CDR2 YFSETQ. The J segment lost 0 bases and the V segment lost 4 bases, leaving 6 bases of the junction unmatched. As DNA, the CDR3 is TGCGCCAGCAGCGCGGGTAGCGGGGGAAGCACAGATACGCAGTATTTT. This sequence encodes CASSAGSGGSTDTQYF.

This chain links TRBV7-6 with TRBJ2-2; the D gene is possibly TRBD2 (6 bases). This CDR3 is built from 15 residues. The V gene lost 4 bases and the J gene lost 4 bases, with 13 bases spanning the gap. Germline CDR1 reads SGHVS; CDR2 reads FNYEAQ. The CDR3 bases are TGTGCCAGCAGCTACCCGGGACTCGGCACCGGGGAGCTGTTTTTT. Amino acid sequence: CASSYPGLGTGELFF. The full variable domain, rest sourced from reference TRBV7-6 and TRBJ2-2, is GAGVSQSPRYKVTKRGQDVALRCDPISGHVSLYWYRQALGQGPEFLTYFNYEAQQDKSGLPNDRFSAERPEGSISTLTIQRTEQRDSAMYRCASSYPGLGTGELFFGEGSRLTVL.

This chain joins TRBV25-1 and TRBJ2-6; no reliable D call. Trimming removed 3 bases at V and 4 bases at J, with 10 bases between. This CDR3 region has 15 residues. CDR1 and CDR2 (germline): MGHDK, SYGVNS. CDR3 bases: TGTGCCAGCAGTGAGACTGTTTTGGGGGCCAACGTCCTGACTTTC. Amino acids: CASSETVLGANVLTF.

This clone was found once. The V and J genes are TRBV27 and TRBJ2-7; D might be TRBD1 (5 bases). Germline assignment: CDR1 MNHEY and CDR2 SMNVEV (reference sequence). This CDR3 is built from 14 residues. V lost 1 base to trimming and J lost 2 bases, with 9 bases between them. CDR3 region: CASSLWQGPYEQYF. The CDR3 nucleotides are TGTGCCAGCAGTTTATGGCAGGGCCCCTACGAGCAGTACTTC.

In DNA form, the CDR3 reads TGTGCCAGCAAATCGTTTGGTTTGGCGGGGACCAACTACGAGCAGTACTTC. It specifies CASKSFGLAGTNYEQYF. The genes are TRBV5-5 and TRBJ2-7; a weak D match, TRBD2 (6 bases). Per germline, CDR1 SGHKS and CDR2 YYEKEE (reference sequence). V lost 6 bases and J lost 3, with 25 bases in between. The CDR3 totals 17 residues.

The V gene is TRBV6-5, the J gene TRBJ2-1; TRBD2 agrees at 9 bases. Trimming at V came to 6 bases and at J to 8 bases, leaving 8 bases not matched to a gene. CDR3 size: 14 residues. The germline CDR1 and CDR2 sequences are MNHEY and SVGAGI. The CDR3 spells CASSSRGGFYEQFF. The CDR3 nucleotides are TGTGCCAGCAGCTCGCGGGGGGGATTTTATGAGCAGTTCTTC.

The V and J genes are TRBV24-1 and TRBJ2-3; a weak D match, TRBD1 (6 bases). V dropped 5 bases and J dropped 8 bases, with 19 bases sitting between them. The CDR3 is made up of 15 amino acids. Looked up from germline, CDR1 is KGHDR and CDR2 is SFDVKD. Written as DNA, the CDR3 is TGTGCCACCAGTGCTAACCTCCTTCAGGGGCCTACGCAGTATTTT. Protein sequence: CATSANLLQGPTQYF.

This chain uses TRBV3-1 (or the pseudogene TRBV3-2) with TRBJ2-7; TRBD2 aligns across 9 bases. This CDR3 has 14 amino acids. Trimming removed 4 bases from V and 6 bases from J; junction bases left unmatched: 7. Germline CDR1 reads LGHDT; CDR2 reads YNNKEL (reference sequence). The CDR3 loop is CASSPGTSSVEQYF. As DNA, the CDR3 is TGTGCCAGCAGCCCCGGGACTAGCTCAGTCGAGCAGTACTTC.

The chain uses TRBV3-1 (or the pseudogene TRBV3-2) and TRBJ1-2, with D possibly matching TRBD1 (5 bases). The V gene's germline CDR1 is LGHDT and CDR2 YNNKEL (reference sequence). The ends were cut back, 1 base at V and 5 bases at J, with 8 bases in the middle. The CDR3 loop spans 13 amino acids. The CDR3 reads CASSQGQQYGYTF. The CDR3 DNA sequence: TGTGCCAGCAGCCAAGGACAGCAATATGGCTACACCTTC.

The chain links TRBV4-3 to TRBJ2-1; 7 nucleotides match TRBD2. CDR3 length equals 17 residues. The trim removed 3 bases at V and 5 bases at J, leaving 13 bases unmatched. In germline, CDR1 is LGHNA, CDR2 YSLEER. The CDR3 DNA reads as TGCGCCAGCAGCCACTCCCCTTCGGGGGGAGAGGACAATGAGCAGTTCTTC. Translation: CASSHSPSGGEDNEQFF.

This clone has only a few counts. V and J are TRBV6-2 or TRBV6-3 and TRBJ2-1, with D unclear. Looked up from germline, CDR1 is MNHEY and CDR2 is SVGEGT. The CDR3 consists of 13 residues. The V gene lost 3 bases and the J gene lost 9 bases, with 12 bases spanning the gap. The CDR3 coding sequence is TGTGCCAGCAGTTATGATGCGAATACTGAGCAGTTCTTC. Its translation: CASSYDANTEQFF.

This clone is a singleton in its sample. The chain has TRBV2 and TRBJ2-7; TRBD1 aligns across 10 bases. The CDR3 has 14 amino acids. Germline-derived CDR1 and CDR2 are SNHLY and FYNNEI. J was trimmed by 3 bases and V by 5 bases; bases with no gene match: 4. CDR3 protein: CASSRTGGSYEQYF. The CDR3 DNA reads as TGTGCCAGCAGTAGGACAGGGGGTAGCTACGAGCAGTACTTC.

This chain connects TRBV11-2 to TRBJ2-7; 8 bases fit TRBD1. Germline V gives CDR1 SGHAT, CDR2 FQNNGV. With 1 base clipped from V and 4 bases from J, the junction kept 9 bases outside the gene matches. CDR3 size: 16 residues. CDR3 sequence (DNA): TGTGCCAGCAGCTTAGTTAAGGGCAGGGGGCCATACGAGCAGTACTTC. This gives the protein CASSLVKGRGPYEQYF.

The V and J genes are TRBV9 and TRBJ2-3, with a tentative D call TRBD1 (5 bases). Germline lookup yields CDR1 SGDLS and CDR2 YYNGEE. The germline V and J ends were trimmed by 0 bases and 3 bases, with 14 bases remaining between them. This CDR3 has 16 amino acids. The CDR3 nucleotides read TGTGCCAGCAGCGTAGCCCCCCAGGGATGGACAGATACGCAGTATTTT. Translating it yields CASSVAPQGWTDTQYF.

The chain joins TRBV4-1 to TRBJ1-4; tentatively, D is TRBD1 (6 bases). V lost 0 bases and J lost 7, with 12 bases in between. Looked up from germline, CDR1 is MGHRA and CDR2 is YSYEKL. The CDR3 has 15 residues. The CDR3 DNA reads as TGCGCCAGCAGCCAAGACGGAACAGGGTCTGAAAAACTGTTTTTT. It translates to CASSQDGTGSEKLFF.

The chain links TRBV6-6 to TRBJ1-3; no definite D call. V was pared by 2 bases and J by 0 bases, with 2 bases between. The germline CDR1 and CDR2 sequences are MNHNY and SVGAGI (reference sequence). This CDR3 comprises 13 residues. As DNA, the CDR3 is TGTGCCAGCAGTTACCTCTCTGGAAACACCATATATTTT. Translation gives CASSYLSGNTIYF.

The chain joins TRBV6-5 to TRBJ2-1; tentative D call: TRBD2 (5 bases). This CDR3 has 15 amino acids. V shed 6 bases and J shed 6 bases, with 18 bases lying between them. CDR1 and CDR2 from the germline V gene are MNHEY and SVGAGI. The CDR3 sequence: CASRRGLVPLNEQFF. The CDR3 coding sequence is TGTGCCAGCAGAAGAGGGTTAGTCCCCCTCAATGAGCAGTTCTTC.

The chain employs TRBV14 and TRBJ1-1; a weak D match, TRBD1 (6 bases). Trimming took off 4 bases at V and 0 bases at J, with 12 bases between the two ends. This CDR3 is 15 amino acids long. In germline, CDR1 is SGHDN, CDR2 FVKESK. CDR3 in amino acids: CASSRITGLNTEAFF. DNA of the CDR3: TGTGCCAGCAGCCGAATTACAGGGTTGAACACTGAAGCTTTCTTT.

The DNA of the CDR3 is TGTGCCAGCAGGGGCCCAGGGGGAGAGACCCAGTACTTC. Amino acid sequence: CASRGPGGETQYF. The rearrangement links TRBV25-1 to TRBJ2-5; 7 bases match TRBD1. Germline-derived CDR1 and CDR2 are MGHDK and SYGVNS. Unmatched junction bases numbered 5, after V lost 6 bases and J lost 4 bases. This CDR3 contains 13 residues. The complete variable domain, with remaining parts taken from reference TRBV25-1 and TRBJ2-5, reads EADIYQTPRYLVIGTGKKITLECSQTMGHDKMYWYQQDPGMELHLIHYSYGVNSTEKGDLSSESTVSRIRTEHFPLTLESARPSHTSQYLCASRGPGGETQYFGPGTRLLVL.